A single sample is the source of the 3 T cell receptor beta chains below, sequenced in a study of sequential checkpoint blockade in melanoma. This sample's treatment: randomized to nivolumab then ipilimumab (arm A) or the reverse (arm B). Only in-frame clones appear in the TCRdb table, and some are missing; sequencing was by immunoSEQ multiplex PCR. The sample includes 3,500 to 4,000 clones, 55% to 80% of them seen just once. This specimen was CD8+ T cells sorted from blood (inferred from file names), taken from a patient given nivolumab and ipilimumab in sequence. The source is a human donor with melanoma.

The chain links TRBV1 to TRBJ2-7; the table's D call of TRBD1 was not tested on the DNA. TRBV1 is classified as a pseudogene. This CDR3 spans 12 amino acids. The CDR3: CTSSPQGNEQYF. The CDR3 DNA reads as TGCACCAGCAGCCCACAGGGGAACGAGCAGTACTTC.

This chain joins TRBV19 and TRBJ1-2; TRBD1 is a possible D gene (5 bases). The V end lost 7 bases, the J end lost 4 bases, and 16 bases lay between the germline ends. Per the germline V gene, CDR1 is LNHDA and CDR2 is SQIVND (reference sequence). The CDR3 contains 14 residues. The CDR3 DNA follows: TGTGCCAGTACTTTCCCCGGGGGACTCTATGGCTACACCTTC. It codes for CASTFPGGLYGYTF.

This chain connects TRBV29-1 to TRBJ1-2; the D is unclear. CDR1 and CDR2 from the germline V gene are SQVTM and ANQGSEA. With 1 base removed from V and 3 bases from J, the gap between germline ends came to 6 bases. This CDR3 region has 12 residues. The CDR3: CSVEGLYYGYTF. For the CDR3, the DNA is TGCAGCGTTGAAGGACTCTACTATGGCTACACCTTC.